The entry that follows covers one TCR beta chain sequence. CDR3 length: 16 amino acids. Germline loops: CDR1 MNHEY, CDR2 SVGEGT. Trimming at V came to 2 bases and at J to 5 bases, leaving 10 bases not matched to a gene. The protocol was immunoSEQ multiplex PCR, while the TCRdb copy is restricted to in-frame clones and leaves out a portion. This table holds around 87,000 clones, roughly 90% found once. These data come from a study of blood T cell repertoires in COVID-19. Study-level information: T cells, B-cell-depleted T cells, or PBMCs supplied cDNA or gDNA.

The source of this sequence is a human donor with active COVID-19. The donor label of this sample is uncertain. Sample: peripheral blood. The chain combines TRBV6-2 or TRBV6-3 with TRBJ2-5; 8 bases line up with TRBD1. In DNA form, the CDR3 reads TGTGCCAGCAGTTACCTGGGGCAGGGGGCTTGGGAGACCCAGTACTTC. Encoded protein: CASSYLGQGAWETQYF.